These T cell receptor beta chains were read from a single sample in a study of T cells in Graves' hyperthyroidism and ophthalmopathy. TCRdb called the multiplex PCR reads again in MiXCR, with one record for every CDR3 protein. The sample carries 500,000 to 600,000 distinct CDR3 sequences, roughly 21% recorded once. Material for sequencing was blood. The receptors here all came from a man in his forties with Graves' ophthalmopathy. Both conserved end residues are part of each CDR3. The D gene is left open where the match is weak. For some rows the clone size is stated as once, few or many, or as a class when expanded; others skip it.

J,size,V,D,CDR3,DNA
TRBJ1-6,NA,TRBV6-5,NA,CASSYTQGYSPLHF,TGTGCCAGCAGTTACACACAGGGTTATTCACCCCTCCACTTT
TRBJ2-5,NA,TRBV7-9,TRBD1,CASSFATGELVTQYF,TGTGCCAGCAGCTTTGCTACAGGGGAATTGGTGACCCAGTACTTC
TRBJ2-1,many,TRBV30,NA,CAPDRGKSYNEQFF,TGTGCCCCCGACCGGGGGAAGTCCTACAATGAGCAGTTCTTC
TRBJ1-1,few,TRBV7-3,NA,CASSPGGGSTEAFF,TGTGCCAGCAGCCCCGGGGGGGGCTCCACTGAAGCTTTCTTT
TRBJ2-2,many,TRBV5-1,NA,CASSLAGQGNTGELFF,TGCGCCAGCAGCTTGGCAGGGCAGGGGAACACCGGGGAGCTGTTTTTT
TRBJ2-3,NA,TRBV29-1,NA,CSDVGTVDTQYF,TGCAGCGACGTTGGGACTGTCGATACGCAGTATTTT
TRBJ1-6,NA,TRBV5-1,NA,CASSLMSSYNSPLHF,TGCGCCAGCAGCTTAATGAGCTCCTATAATTCACCCCTCCACTTT
TRBJ2-5,many,TRBV28,TRBD2,CASSTPRLAETKETQYF,TGTGCCAGCAGTACCCCCCGACTAGCAGAGACAAAAGAGACCCAGTACTTC
TRBJ2-7,few,TRBV7-9,TRBD1,CASSPGQGGYEQYF,TGTGCCAGCAGCCCAGGACAGGGCGGTTACGAGCAGTACTTC
TRBJ2-1,few,TRBV5-5,NA,CASSSTGFKYNEQFF,TGTGCCAGCAGCTCCACAGGGTTCAAGTACAATGAGCAGTTCTTC
TRBJ2-1,few,TRBV10-3,TRBD1,CAISSDRPQQFF,TGTGCCATCAGCTCGGACAGGCCCCAGCAGTTCTTC
TRBJ1-2,NA,TRBV29-1,NA,CSVPKHPGTFLNYGYTF,TGCAGCGTGCCCAAACATCCAGGAACCTTTCTTAACTATGGCTACACCTTC
TRBJ1-3,NA,TRBV4-3,NA,CASSPIPVAGNTIYF,TGCGCCAGCAGCCCAATACCCGTCGCTGGAAACACCATATATTTT
TRBJ1-6,NA,TRBV6-1,TRBD1,CASSTGTGQNSPLHF,TGTGCCAGCAGTACCGGGACAGGACAGAATTCACCCCTCCACTTT
TRBJ2-6,few,TRBV27,NA,CASRRQDVSGANVLTF,TGTGCCAGCAGGCGACAGGACGTCTCTGGGGCCAACGTCCTGACTTTC
TRBJ1-1,few,TRBV7-9,NA,CASSPDSSGNTEAFF,TGTGCCAGCAGCCCCGACAGTAGTGGGAACACTGAAGCTTTCTTT
TRBJ1-2,few,TRBV10-1,NA,CATRNQGTKGGYTF,TGCGCCACCCGAAATCAGGGGACAAAGGGTGGCTACACCTTC
TRBJ1-4,few,TRBV28,NA,CASSLIQRNEKLFF,TGTGCCAGCAGTTTAATTCAGAGAAATGAAAAACTGTTTTTT
TRBJ2-3,many,TRBV20-1,TRBD2,CSARLAVSTDTQYF,TGCAGTGCCAGACTAGCGGTTAGCACAGATACGCAGTATTTT
TRBJ2-2,NA,TRBV27,NA,CASSLSPHGGPTGELFF,TGTGCCAGCAGTTTATCCCCCCATGGGGGGCCCACCGGGGAGCTGTTTTTT
TRBJ2-3,NA,TRBV20-1,NA,CSAPAGDTQYF,TGCAGTGCTCCCGCCGGAGATACGCAGTATTTT
TRBJ2-1,NA,TRBV28,NA,CASSSAPSEQFF,TGTGCCAGCAGTTCCGCACCCTCGGAGCAGTTCTTC
TRBJ2-3,many,TRBV28,TRBD2,CASSYSPGGDTQYF,TGTGCCAGCAGTTATAGTCCGGGAGGAGATACGCAGTATTTT
TRBJ2-2,NA,TRBV27,TRBD1,CASSLWAFPGQGDGELFF,TGTGCCAGCAGTTTATGGGCTTTTCCGGGACAGGGGGACGGGGAGCTGTTTTTT
TRBJ1-2,NA,TRBV19,NA,CASSPGVNPVYGYTF,TGTGCCAGTAGCCCGGGAGTAAACCCTGTCTATGGCTACACCTTC
TRBJ2-5,few,TRBV5-1,TRBD2,CASSVGAGGQETQYF,TGCGCCAGCAGCGTGGGAGCGGGAGGGCAAGAGACCCAGTACTTC
TRBJ2-3,many,TRBV2,NA,CATGLRMEDTQYF,TGTGCCACGGGACTCCGGATGGAAGATACGCAGTATTTT
TRBJ2-1,NA,TRBV12-3/TRBV12-4,TRBD2,CASSLPGGGNEQFF,TGTGCCAGCAGTCTTCCGGGAGGTGGTAATGAGCAGTTCTTC
TRBJ2-7,few,TRBV15,NA,CATSRDLMAGPYEQYF,TGTGCCACCAGCAGAGATCTAATGGCAGGTCCATACGAGCAGTACTTC
TRBJ1-1,many,TRBV2,NA,CASRADTEAFF,TGTGCCAGCAGGGCCGACACTGAAGCTTTCTTT
TRBJ2-7,many,TRBV27,TRBD2,CASNSLGEGGPYEQYF,TGTGCCAGCAATTCGTTAGGGGAGGGCGGGCCCTACGAGCAGTACTTC
TRBJ1-6,NA,TRBV7-6,NA,CASSFTGDGGSPLHF,TGTGCCAGCAGCTTCACCGGAGATGGTGGTTCACCCCTCCACTTT
TRBJ1-2,NA,TRBV5-1,NA,CASSLGYGMNDYGYTF,TGCGCCAGCAGCTTGGGCTACGGAATGAACGACTATGGCTACACCTTC
TRBJ2-5,many,TRBV7-3,TRBD1,CASSLNGQGAQETQYF,TGTGCCAGCAGCTTAAACGGCCAGGGGGCCCAAGAGACCCAGTACTTC
TRBJ1-1,many,TRBV30,NA,CAWSGALRDTEAFF,TGTGCCTGGAGTGGGGCCTTGAGGGACACTGAAGCTTTCTTT
TRBJ1-2,NA,TRBV12-3/TRBV12-4,NA,CASTSFQGYGYTF,TGTGCCAGCACCTCTTTCCAGGGTTATGGCTACACCTTC
TRBJ2-5,NA,TRBV24-1,NA,CATSDLSGPGETQYF,TGTGCCACCAGTGATTTGTCAGGACCCGGGGAGACCCAGTACTTC
TRBJ2-2,NA,TRBV9,TRBD2,CASSVEKRGLAGDTGELFF,TGTGCCAGCAGCGTAGAGAAAAGGGGACTAGCGGGGGACACCGGGGAGCTGTTTTTT
TRBJ1-2,NA,TRBV6-1,NA,CASSEAGANYGYTF,TGTGCCAGCAGTGAAGCGGGGGCCAACTATGGCTACACCTTC
TRBJ1-1,many,TRBV28,NA,CASSSNPGQGAFF,TGTGCCAGCAGTTCAAACCCGGGACAAGGAGCTTTCTTT